This is a list of T cell receptor beta chains from one sample in a study of blood T cells in healthy people across ages. Each CDR3 protein is one row after TCRdb ran MiXCR on the 5' RACE reads. The sample gives about 630,000 distinct CDR3 sequences, around 20% of which show up once; more than 3% is in the top ten. Sequenced input: blood. These receptors were taken from an older man in good health. Each CDR3 is given with its conserved first and last residue. The D gene is left open where the match is weak.

v_call	d_call	j_call	cdr3_aa
TRBV5-1	TRBD2	NA	CASRRLAGDSYEQYF
TRBV28	TRBD2	TRBJ2-5	CAGSLLGRDGDFF
TRBV20-1	NA	NA	CSARDYRYNEQFF
TRBV5-1	TRBD1	TRBJ2-7	CASSRGQAPYEQYF
TRBV27	NA	TRBJ1-6	CASSLGAGYNSPLHF
TRBV5-1	NA	TRBJ2-2	CASSLSAAPNTGELFF
TRBV12-3/TRBV12-4	NA	TRBJ2-2	CASSLELRGRTTGELFF
TRBV28	NA	TRBJ2-3	CASSRRADTQYF
TRBV2	TRBD2	TRBJ2-7	CARTGLANPYEQYF
TRBV28	NA	TRBJ2-5	CASSFDRQETQYF
TRBV18	TRBD1	TRBJ2-5	CASSPRDSPRETQYF
TRBV6-2/TRBV6-3	TRBD1	TRBJ2-7	CASSTDRVSSYEQYF
TRBV5-1	NA	TRBJ2-3	CASSLEDTRHF
TRBV3-1	NA	NA	CASSQVRGKEQFF
TRBV6-5	NA	TRBJ2-5	CASSYSRGRVYQETQYF